The 9 T cell receptor beta chains below all came from one sample that was sequenced in a study of neurological immune-mediated disorders (dated by TCRdb to the late 2010s). The library was generated by 5' RACE. Instrument on record: Illumina HiSeq 2500. The public sequencing data were trimmed at Q25 with fastp and processed into clonotypes with MiXCR by TCRdb, which kept only in-frame beta chains. Each entry merges the rows of one CDR3 protein and shows their most common DNA and genes. Here the sample has about 76,000 distinct CDR3 sequences; over 15% occur a single time. 15% to 19% of the sample goes to the ten largest clones. The specimen was PBMCs. The receptors were sampled from a woman aged 40 to 50 in good health.

This clonotype was seen repeatedly, ten times or more. The chain joins TRBV28 to TRBJ1-5; the D is unclear. This CDR3 has 17 residues. Trimming removed 5 bases at V and 0 bases at J, with 17 bases between. The germline gives CDR1 MDHEN, CDR2 SYDVKM. CDR3 residues: CASSPDLGGISNQPQHF. For the CDR3, the DNA is TGTGCCAGCAGTCCCGACTTAGGCGGGATTAGCAATCAGCCCCAGCATTTT.

The V gene is TRBV5-8, the J gene TRBJ1-5, with TRBD1 as a possible D gene (6 bases). V lost 8 bases to trimming and J lost 6 bases, with 21 bases between them. The CDR3 covers 15 residues. The germline V gene encodes CDR1 SGHTS and CDR2 YDEGEE. CDR3 coding DNA: TGTGCCAGTAGCCACCCTGGGGGGCAGGTTCAGCCCCAGCATTTT. Amino acids: CASSHPGGQVQPQHF. Full variable domain (missing parts from reference TRBV5-8 and TRBJ1-5): EAGVTQSPTHLIKTRGQQATLRCSPISGHTSVYWYQQALGLGLQFLLWYDEGEERNRGNFPPRFSGRQFPNYSSELNVNALELEDSALYLCASSHPGGQVQPQHFGDGTRLSIL.

This clonotype was detected many times. The chain recombines TRBV4-2 with TRBJ2-3; maybe TRBD2 (5 bases). Germline CDR1 LGHNA, CDR2 YNFKEQ. Trimming shortened V by 1 base and J by 1 base, and 12 bases separated the two germline ends. The CDR3 has 16 residues. CDR3 DNA sequence: TGTGCCAGCAGCCAAGGGCTTTTACTAGGCACAGATACGCAGTATTTT. Residues: CASSQGLLLGTDTQYF.

Note on this clonotype: The final CDR3 position lacks the conserved phenylalanine or tryptophan, pointing to a likely read error. The limits of the CDR3 on the DNA are not certain, so only TCRdb's listed CDR3 is given. The V gene is TRBV7-2, the J gene TRBJ1-3; TRBD1, as called in the table, went unchecked against the DNA. Germline V CDR1 and CDR2: SGHTA, FQGNSA. Counting both end residues, the CDR3 totals 17 amino acids. The CDR3 sequence is CSSSLGGQGISGNTINY.

The chain carries TRBV30 and TRBJ2-4; possibly TRBD1 for D (5 bases). CDR3 size: 14 residues. The V end was cut by 3 bases, the J end by 0 bases, with 9 bases between. Looked up from germline, CDR1 is GTSNPN and CDR2 is SVGIG (reference sequence). CDR3 nucleotide sequence: TGTGCCTGGAGCGCTGACAGAGCCAAAAACATTCAGTACTTC. It yields the protein CAWSADRAKNIQYF.

This clonotype was seen ten or more times. The chain is built from TRBV27 and TRBJ1-1; D not resolved. The CDR3 is 12 amino acids. The V gene's germline CDR1 is MNHEY and CDR2 SMNVEV (reference sequence). V was cut by 8 bases and J by 1 base, with 8 bases left in between. The CDR3 DNA is TGTGCCAGCGGATTTACGAACACTGAAGCTTTCTTT. As protein: CASGFTNTEAFF.

The chain combines TRBV20-1 with TRBJ2-4, with 9 nucleotides matching TRBD1. The V gene's germline CDR1 is DFQATT and CDR2 SNEGSKA (reference sequence). CDR3 size: 14 residues. Unmatched junction bases numbered 6, after V lost 5 bases and J lost 4 bases. The CDR3 DNA follows: TGCAGTGCTGGGGGAGGGACAGGGAAAAACATTCAGTACTTC. Translated: CSAGGGTGKNIQYF.

This clonotype was picked up many times. The chain uses TRBV6-2 or TRBV6-3 and TRBJ2-1; 13 bases are a match to TRBD2. The V gene end was trimmed by 2 bases and the J gene end by 3 bases; junction bases not matched to a gene: 10. This CDR3 contains 19 residues. CDR1 MNHEY and CDR2 SVGEGT come from the germline V gene. The CDR3 region is CASSYSPRLAGGSYNEQFF. The CDR3 DNA reads TGTGCCAGCAGTTACAGTCCCCGACTAGCGGGGGGAAGCTACAATGAGCAGTTCTTC.

This clonotype has at least ten counts. This chain links TRBV20-1 with TRBJ2-7; 9 bases are a match to TRBD1. V gave up 6 bases and J gave up 6 bases; unmatched junction bases: 9. CDR3 length equals 13 residues. The germline V gene has CDR1 DFQATT and CDR2 SNEGSKA (reference sequence). The CDR3 nucleotides read TGCAGTGCCCCTCTGGGGACAGGGCGCGAGCAGTACTTC. This sequence encodes CSAPLGTGREQYF.